A selection of T cell receptor beta chains follows, all from one sample in a study of T cells in Graves' hyperthyroidism and ophthalmopathy. From the multiplex PCR reads, TCRdb called clonotypes with MiXCR, one entry per CDR3 protein. Seen here are some 380,000 distinct CDR3 sequences, approximately 12% observed once, and the top ten hold less than 25%. Sequencing was carried out using blood. Receptors originate from a man aged 25 to 40 with Graves' hyperthyroidism that later progressed to Graves' ophthalmopathy. The CDR3 runs from the conserved cysteine through the conserved F or W. Fields, in order: clone size, V gene, J gene, D gene, CDR3 DNA, CDR3 protein. D genes are given only for firm matches. Part of the rows lack a size; the others show once, few, many or a class for expanded clones.

few	TRBV19	TRBJ2-2	-	TGTGCCAGTAGTATACCCGGTAGCGATACCGGGGAGCTGTTTTTT	CASSIPGSDTGELFF
-	TRBV7-6	TRBJ1-1	-	TGTGCCAGCAGCCCAACCGGGATTTTGAACACTGAAGCTTTCTTT	CASSPTGILNTEAFF
many	TRBV30	TRBJ2-1	-	TGTGCCTGGAGTTACGGGAATGAGCAGTTCTTC	CAWSYGNEQFF
-	TRBV11-2	TRBJ2-1	TRBD1	TGTGCCAGCAGCACCCTGGACAGGGATGAGCAGTTCTTC	CASSTLDRDEQFF
few	TRBV7-9	TRBJ1-1	-	TGTGCCAGCAGCTTAGTGGGGCATCTGAACACTGAAGCTTTCTTT	CASSLVGHLNTEAFF
few	TRBV4-1	TRBJ2-7	TRBD1	TGCGCCAGCAGCCAAGTACAAGCCGGGACAGCCAGAGGCGAGCAGTACTTC	CASSQVQAGTARGEQYF
few	TRBV7-8	TRBJ1-1	-	TGTGCCAGCAGCTTAAGCAGGCACACTGAAGCTTTCTTT	CASSLSRHTEAFF
many	TRBV3-1	TRBJ2-5	-	TGTGCCAGCAGCCAATCTATAGCCGATGAAGAGACCCAGTACTTC	CASSQSIADEETQYF
-	TRBV7-8	TRBJ1-5	TRBD1	TGTGCCAGCAGCTTAGGGACAGGGGGCCTTAGCAATCAGCCCCAGCATTTT	CASSLGTGGLSNQPQHF
-	TRBV7-3	TRBJ2-5	-	TGTGCCAGCAGCTTTGTCCCGGGGGAGACCCAGTACTTC	CASSFVPGETQYF
few	TRBV7-8	TRBJ2-5	TRBD1	TGTGCCAGCAGCGCCGACAGGGAAGAGACCCAGTACTTC	CASSADREETQYF
-	TRBV4-1	TRBJ1-3	-	TGCGCCAGCAGCCAAGGGGGAGGGGGGCCCTTTGGAAACACCATATATTTT	CASSQGGGGPFGNTIYF
few	TRBV19	TRBJ1-1	-	TGTGCCAGTAGTACGGGCCTTTCGCTCCCCGAAGCTTTCTTT	CASSTGLSLPEAFF
-	TRBV20-1	TRBJ1-1	-	TGCAGTGCTAGAGATGCCAACTCGGGGGGTTATACTGAAGCTTTCTTT	CSARDANSGGYTEAFF
-	TRBV13	TRBJ2-3	-	TGTGCCAGCAGCTTAGCGCCCTACACGGGGGACAGCACAGATACGCAGTATTTT	CASSLAPYTGDSTDTQYF
many	TRBV10-3	TRBJ2-7	TRBD1	TGTGCCATCAGTGATTGGGACAGACCACCTCAGCAGTACTTC	CAISDWDRPPQQYF
many	TRBV6-1	TRBJ2-7	-	TGTGCCAGCAGTTTTAGTAGAGGGAATGGACACGAGCAGTACTTC	CASSFSRGNGHEQYF
many	TRBV27	TRBJ1-1	TRBD1	TGTGCCAGCAGTCCAGGGGGACGTGAAGCTTTCTTT	CASSPGGREAFF
few	TRBV7-9	TRBJ2-3	TRBD1	TGTGCCAGCAGCGCTGGGACAGTACCCACAGATACGCAGTATTTT	CASSAGTVPTDTQYF
many	TRBV6-1	TRBJ2-7	TRBD2	TGTGCCAGCAGTGAACTTCATGGGGCGGGGGGGCGCCACGAGCAGTACTTC	CASSELHGAGGRHEQYF
many	TRBV11-2	TRBJ1-4	TRBD1	TGTGCCAGCAGCTGGGACAGGAGTAATGAAAAACTGTTTTTT	CASSWDRSNEKLFF
many	TRBV7-2	TRBJ2-7	-	TGTGCCAGCAGCATGGGGCCACGACGGGTGGAGCAGTACTTC	CASSMGPRRVEQYF
many	TRBV2	TRBJ1-2	-	TGTGCCAGCAGGGGGGAGGGGGGTATCGATGGCTACACCTTC	CASRGEGGIDGYTF
few	TRBV6-1	TRBJ2-1	TRBD1	TGTGCCAGCAGTAAAGGGGGCGAGACCTACAATGAGCAGTTCTTC	CASSKGGETYNEQFF
-	TRBV3-1	TRBJ1-2	TRBD1	TGTGCCAGCAGCCAAGCTGGAACAGGGGGCGCGGATAACTATGGCTACACCTTC	CASSQAGTGGADNYGYTF
many	TRBV28	TRBJ2-1	-	TGTGCCAGCAGTTTATCAGGGGCCGAATCCTACAATGAGCAGTTCTTC	CASSLSGAESYNEQFF
many	TRBV24-1	TRBJ2-3	-	TGTGCCACCGCAGACGTGAGGGGCATATCACACACAGATACGCAGTATTTT	CATADVRGISHTDTQYF
many	TRBV10-3	TRBJ2-7	-	TGTGCCATCAGTGACCCCGCCTACGAGCAGTACTTC	CAISDPAYEQYF
-	TRBV6-1	TRBJ1-1	-	TGTGCCAGCAGTAAGACCACCCTTGAAGCTTTCTTT	CASSKTTLEAFF
few	TRBV6-1	TRBJ2-7	TRBD1	TGTGCCAGCAGTGGGCAGGGGGCGCGGAAGCAGTACTTC	CASSGQGARKQYF
few	TRBV12-3/TRBV12-4	TRBJ2-7	-	TGTGCCAGCAGTTTAATGAGCAGAGACGAGCAGTACTTC	CASSLMSRDEQYF
-	TRBV18	TRBJ1-2	-	TGTGCCAGCTCGCCGGCGGGGGACTATGGCTACACCTTC	CASSPAGDYGYTF
many	TRBV9	TRBJ1-2	TRBD1	TGTGCCAGCAGCGTAGGCGGGACAGGGAGTGGCTACACCTTC	CASSVGGTGSGYTF
-	TRBV6-1	TRBJ2-1	-	TGTGCCAGCAGAGGGGAACCCTCCTACAATGAGCAGTTCTTC	CASRGEPSYNEQFF
few	TRBV27	TRBJ2-7	TRBD2	TGTGCCAGCAGCAGAACTGTAGCGGGGAGGTACGAGCAGTACTTC	CASSRTVAGRYEQYF
-	TRBV12-3/TRBV12-4	TRBJ1-5	-	TGTGCCAGCAGTTTCGGGGGTGGGGATCAGCCCCAGCATTTT	CASSFGGGDQPQHF
-	TRBV11-3	TRBJ2-3	-	TGTGCCAGCAGCTTAGTCCACGGGGCCGGGGGCCCAGATACGCAGTATTTT	CASSLVHGAGGPDTQYF
-	TRBV9	TRBJ2-5	TRBD2	TGTGCCAGCAGCCTCCCGGGCGGGGGGGGGCTAGAGACCCAGTACTTC	CASSLPGGGGLETQYF
-	TRBV28	TRBJ2-7	TRBD2	TGTGCCAGCAAACTAGCGGGGGCCGCCTACGAGCAGTACTTC	CASKLAGAAYEQYF
few	TRBV19	TRBJ2-7	-	TGTGCCAGTAGTATAGTCTATGCCAACGAGCAGTACTTC	CASSIVYANEQYF
many	TRBV27	TRBJ1-6	-	TGTGCCAGCAGTTTTTCGCAGGTGATTAATTCACCCCTCCACTTT	CASSFSQVINSPLHF
few	TRBV7-9	TRBJ1-1	TRBD1	TGTGCCAGCAACTTACGACAGGGAATTATGAACACTGAAGCTTTCTTT	CASNLRQGIMNTEAFF
few	TRBV6-1	TRBJ2-7	-	TGTGCCAGCAGTGAAAGGGACGGGGGCTACGAGCAGTACTTC	CASSERDGGYEQYF
many	TRBV6-1	TRBJ1-1	TRBD1	TGTGCCAGCAGTCGCCGGGACAGGGACACTGAAGCTTTCTTT	CASSRRDRDTEAFF
-	TRBV18	TRBJ2-7	TRBD2	TGTGCCAGCTCGAATAAATCGGGGGGAGTGCGAGAGCAGTACTTC	CASSNKSGGVREQYF
many	TRBV4-1	TRBJ1-1	TRBD1	TGCGCCAGCAGCCAAATCAGGGGGCTGGATGAAGCTTTCTTT	CASSQIRGLDEAFF
many	TRBV5-1	TRBJ1-1	-	TGCGCCAGCAGCTTGGCGCCAGTCACTGAAGCTTTCTTT	CASSLAPVTEAFF